This TCR beta chain was observed in a study of blood T cells in healthy people across ages. Whole-study findings and limits: No conclusive comparison of naive versus antigen-experienced cells was possible with unsorted PBMCs. The recorded TCR beta diversity per million T cells decreased in a roughly linear manner with age. It was found that TCR beta diversity correlated strongly with the percentage of naive T cells.

A second about 7 to 12 cycle PCR used barcoded and J-beta primers. Each CDR3 protein is one row after TCRdb ran MiXCR on the 5' RACE reads. The sample has about 780,000 distinct CDR3 sequences, 46% seen once. Isolation of PBMCs gave at least 6 million cells per sample. This CDR3 region has 14 residues. The V gene's germline CDR1 is SQVTM and CDR2 ANQGSEA. With 4 bases removed from V and 2 bases from J, the gap between germline ends came to 12 bases. Worth noting for this clonotype: No antigen is known for it.

The V call is TRBV29-1, the J call TRBJ1-5, with D tentatively TRBD1 (5 bases). Sequencing was performed on blood. The source of this sequence is a man older than 75 in good health. The DNA for the CDR3 is TGCAGCGTTGTCGGGGCCGGGGGCAATCAGCCCCAGCATTTT. It is translated as CSVVGAGGNQPQHF.